These 21 T cell receptor beta chains share one sample of origin, sequenced in a study of blood T cells in healthy people across ages. Together with a sample-barcoded 5' primer, a J-beta primer mix was included in a second PCR lasting roughly 6 to 12 cycles. TCRdb reprocessed the 5' RACE reads via MiXCR and lists one record per CDR3 protein. The data contain around 940,000 distinct CDR3 sequences, roughly half of them seen just once; the ten biggest clones take up about a fifth. The sample consisted of blood. Every receptor here comes from a woman aged 60 to 75 in good health.

This chain links TRBV7-7 with TRBJ2-1; D uncertain. The V gene's germline CDR1 is SSHAT and CDR2 FNYEAQ (reference sequence). The CDR3 consists of 13 residues. The germline V and J ends were trimmed by 6 bases and 8 bases, with 14 bases remaining between them. In DNA, the CDR3 is TGTGCCAGCAGTCTTGAAGAAGGCTATGAGCAGTTCTTC. Its protein is CASSLEEGYEQFF.

The chain recombines TRBV20-1 with TRBJ2-7; TRBD2 agrees at 10 bases. The last part of the DNA fits TRBJ2-5 better; the J call may be wrong. This CDR3 has 15 residues. CDR1 and CDR2 from the germline V gene are DFQATT and SNEGSKA (reference sequence). The CDR3 sequence: CSARLAGGRGGTQYF. The CDR3 DNA follows: TGCAGTGCTAGGTTAGCGGGAGGACGCGGCGGGACCCAGTACTTC.

The chain uses TRBV3-1 and TRBJ2-1; D gene ambiguous. The CDR3 runs 10 residues. Germline-derived CDR1 and CDR2 are LGHDT and YNNKEL (reference sequence). Between the trimmed V and J ends, which lost 6 bases and 12 bases, there was a span of 9 bases. The CDR3 spells CASRPISQFF. The CDR3 DNA is TGTGCCAGCAGGCCTATATCGCAGTTCTTC.

The chain uses TRBV5-4 and TRBJ1-2; a weak D match, TRBD1 (6 bases). Germline V gene sequence: CDR1 SGHNT, CDR2 YYREEE (reference sequence). The CDR3 is 14 residues long. Trimming removed 6 bases at V and 0 bases at J, with 12 bases between. CDR3 DNA: TGTGCCAGCAACCCCGGGACAACTAACTATGGCTACACCTTC. Its protein product is CASNPGTTNYGYTF.

J is TRBJ2-1 and V is TRBV5-1; perhaps TRBD2 as D (5 bases). Germline V gene lookup returns CDR1 SGHRS and CDR2 YFSETQ. The CDR3 loop spans 15 amino acids. V shed 0 bases and J shed 5 bases, with 12 bases lying between them. CDR3 nucleotides: TGCGCCAGCAGCTTGGTCCCGGGAAAGGACAATGAGCAGTTCTTC. Protein sequence: CASSLVPGKDNEQFF.

This clonotype was seen at least ten times. The DNA for the CDR3 is TGCGCCAGCAGCCAAGATCGCGGTCAGCCCCAGCATTTT. Translated, it gives CASSQDRGQPQHF. This chain links TRBV4-3 with TRBJ1-5; D call uncertain. Trimming took off 0 bases at V and 6 bases at J, with 6 bases between the two ends. The CDR3 covers 13 residues. In germline, CDR1 is LGHNA, CDR2 YSLEER.

This clonotype has more than one count but fewer than ten. The chain is built from TRBV27 and TRBJ1-2; D is undetermined. The CDR3 runs 13 residues. Germline loops: CDR1 MNHEY, CDR2 SMNVEV (reference sequence). With 6 bases removed from V and 4 bases from J, the gap between germline ends came to 12 bases. The CDR3 sequence: CASRRAQGYGYTF. DNA of the CDR3: TGTGCCAGCAGGAGGGCGCAAGGCTATGGCTACACCTTC.

This clonotype was counted ten times or more. This sequence joins TRBV6-6 and TRBJ2-7, with D unclear. This CDR3 has 16 amino acids. CDR1 is MNHNY and CDR2 is SVGAGI in the germline V gene (reference sequence). V dropped 0 bases and J dropped 7 bases, with 19 bases sitting between them. The CDR3 bases are TGTGCCAGCAGTTACTCAGTCGGTCATCCCTCTGGGGAGCAGTACTTC. This encodes CASSYSVGHPSGEQYF.

The CDR3 DNA reads as TGTGCCAGCAGCCAGCAGACTAGACTTAGCACAGATACGCAGTATTTT. Encoded protein: CASSQQTRLSTDTQYF. The genes are TRBV4-2 and TRBJ2-3, with D possibly TRBD2 on 6 matching bases. The V end lost 3 bases, the J end lost 0 bases, and 13 bases lay between the germline ends. The CDR3 runs 16 residues. The germline V gene has CDR1 LGHNA and CDR2 YNFKEQ.

The rearrangement joins TRBV12-3 or TRBV12-4 to TRBJ2-6, with D possibly TRBD1 on 6 matching bases. Trimming removed 6 bases at V and 2 bases at J, with 11 bases between. The CDR3 consists of 15 residues. Written as DNA, the CDR3 is TGTGCCAGCAGCCGTCGACAGGCTGGGGCCAACGTCCTGACTTTC. Protein sequence: CASSRRQAGANVLTF.

The chain has TRBV6-2 or TRBV6-3 and TRBJ1-2; D ambiguous. Trimming left V 6 bases short and J 4 bases short, with 24 bases between. Per germline, CDR1 MNHEY and CDR2 SVGEGT. CDR3 size: 17 residues. This CDR3 reads CASRQLQQWGALYGYTF. DNA of the CDR3: TGTGCCAGCAGACAACTACAACAGTGGGGTGCGCTCTATGGCTACACCTTC.

The V gene is TRBV12-3 or TRBV12-4, the J gene TRBJ2-5; TRBD1 might be the D (6 bases). V was trimmed by 6 bases and J by 12 bases, leaving 14 bases between them. CDR3 length equals 11 residues. CDR3 nucleotide sequence: TGTGCCAGCAGCTCCGGGACATCAGAGTACTTC. The encoded protein is CASSSGTSEYF.

The rearrangement joins TRBV23-1 to TRBJ2-5, with TRBD1 matching over 8 bases. The DNA end is a closer match to TRBJ2-1, so the J assignment may be wrong. TRBV23-1 is an ORF; its function is uncertain. The CDR3 loop spans 16 amino acids. The CDR3 reads CASSGGQGNTQETQFF. CDR3 bases: TGCGCCAGCAGCGGTGGACAGGGTAACACCCAAGAGACCCAGTTCTTC.

The gene calls are TRBV28 and TRBJ2-7; TRBD1 matches at 9 bases. Germline CDR1 MDHEN, CDR2 SYDVKM. With V trimmed by 10 bases and J by 1 base, 14 bases remained unmatched. This CDR3 is built from 16 residues. CDR3 sequence (DNA): TGTGCCACTCCCGACCTGGGGACAGGGACGTCCTACGAGCAGTACTTC. It encodes CATPDLGTGTSYEQYF.

V is TRBV30 and J is TRBJ1-2; 7 bases fit TRBD1. Germline V lookup: CDR1 GTSNPN, CDR2 SVGIG (reference sequence). This CDR3 is built from 13 residues. With V trimmed by 3 bases and J by 8 bases, 9 bases remained unmatched. CDR3 nucleotides: TGTGCCTGGAGCGTACAGGGGATCTACGGCTACACCTTC. Its protein product is CAWSVQGIYGYTF.

This clonotype was seen only a few times. The chain joins TRBV3-1 to TRBJ2-7; D remains ambiguous. Trimming cost V 3 bases and J 0 bases, with 9 bases left between them. The germline CDR1 and CDR2 sequences are LGHDT and YNNKEL (reference sequence). This CDR3 contains 14 residues. The CDR3 here is CASSHDLDSYEQYF. CDR3 nucleotide sequence: TGTGCCAGCAGCCACGACCTTGACTCCTACGAGCAGTACTTC.

This clonotype was observed a handful of times. This chain connects TRBV2 to TRBJ2-3; D is unresolved. There are 11 residues in the CDR3. Germline loops: CDR1 SNHLY, CDR2 FYNNEI. V lost 7 bases, J lost 4 bases, and 6 bases lay in between. CDR3 amino acids: CASTKADTQYF. In nucleotides, the CDR3 is TGTGCCAGCACAAAAGCAGATACGCAGTATTTT.

The chain employs TRBV21-1 and TRBJ2-4; TRBD1 is taken as the D call from the table, unchecked against the DNA. TRBV21-1 counts as a pseudogene. This CDR3 spans 19 amino acids. The DNA for the CDR3 is TGTGCCAGCAGCAAAGTGGGACAGGGGATGCCCCTGGCCAAAAACATTCAGTACTTC. Translation gives CASSKVGQGMPLAKNIQYF.

The gene calls are TRBV4-3 and TRBJ1-1; 7 nucleotides align to TRBD1. CDR3 size: 19 residues. Trimming cost V 1 base and J 6 bases; bases outside gene matches: 20. CDR1 and CDR2 from the germline V gene are LGHNA and YSLEER. The CDR3 loop reads CASSQVTFAPGQRPPEAFF. The CDR3 nucleotides read TGCGCCAGCAGCCAAGTAACCTTCGCCCCGGGACAGCGACCTCCTGAAGCTTTCTTT.

The genes are TRBV14 and TRBJ2-7, with TRBD2 matching 14 bases. The germline V gene has CDR1 SGHDN and CDR2 FVKESK. With V trimmed by 4 bases and J by 6 bases, 8 bases remained unmatched. The CDR3 covers 16 residues. CDR3 residues: CASSRLAGGPPREQYF. The CDR3 region has the DNA TGTGCCAGCAGCCGACTAGCGGGAGGGCCGCCCCGCGAGCAGTACTTC.

The rearrangement links TRBV28 to TRBJ2-3; D may be TRBD1 (6 bases). CDR1 is MDHEN, CDR2 SYDVKM, per germline. V lost 4 bases and J 4 bases, leaving 15 bases between the germline ends. There are 15 residues in the CDR3. The CDR3 region has the DNA TGTGCCAGCAGTTCACCCCGGACAGCCGCAGATACGCAGTATTTT. This translates into CASSSPRTAADTQYF.